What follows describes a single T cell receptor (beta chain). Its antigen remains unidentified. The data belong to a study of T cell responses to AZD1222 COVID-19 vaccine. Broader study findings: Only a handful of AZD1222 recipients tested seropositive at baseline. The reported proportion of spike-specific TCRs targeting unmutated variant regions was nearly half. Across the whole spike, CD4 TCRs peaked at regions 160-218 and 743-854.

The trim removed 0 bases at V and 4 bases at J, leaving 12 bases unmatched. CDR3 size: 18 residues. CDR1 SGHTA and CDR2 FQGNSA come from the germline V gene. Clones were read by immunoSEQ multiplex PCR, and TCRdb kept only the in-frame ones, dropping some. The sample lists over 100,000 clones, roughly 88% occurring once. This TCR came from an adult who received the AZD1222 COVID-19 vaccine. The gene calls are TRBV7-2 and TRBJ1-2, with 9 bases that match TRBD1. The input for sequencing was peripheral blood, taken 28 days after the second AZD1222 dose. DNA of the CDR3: TGTGCCAGCAGCTTAGCCGTAGGGACAGGGCTAAGCCTCTATGGCTACACCTTC. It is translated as CASSLAVGTGLSLYGYTF.